The 12 T cell receptor beta chains given below trace back to one sample, sequenced in a study of cytomegalovirus exposure and HLA in healthy donors. PCR used 60 Vbeta primers and 13 Jbeta primers. Repertoires were generated with immunoSEQ multiplex PCR, while TCRdb's copy carries only in-frame clones and drops some. The top ten clones hold 2.5% to 3% of a sample with 110,000 to 150,000 clones, around 78% of them seen once. Sequencing was carried out using PBMCs. The receptor set was obtained from a male donor in good health and CMV-seronegative.

The chain carries TRBV11-2 and TRBJ2-1; 10 bases are shared with TRBD2. CDR1 is SGHAT, CDR2 FQNNGV, per germline. V lost 3 bases and J lost 3; bases outside the gene matches: 11. The CDR3 covers 18 residues. CDR3 sequence (DNA): TGTGCCAGCAGCTTCCCAAGCGGGAGGGCCAGGGTCTACAATGAGCAGTTCTTC. Protein: CASSFPSGRARVYNEQFF. The variable domain in full, with the rest retrieved from reference TRBV11-2 and TRBJ2-1, is EAGVAQSPRYKIIEKRQSVAFWCNPISGHATLYWYQQILGQGPKLLIQFQNNGVVDDSQLPKDRFSAERLKGVDSTLKIQPAKLEDSAVYLCASSFPSGRARVYNEQFFGPGTRLTVL.

This clone was observed once. V and J are TRBV7-3 and TRBJ2-1; D may be TRBD2 (6 bases). Trimming shortened V by 2 bases and J by 4 bases, and 12 bases separated the two germline ends. The CDR3 consists of 15 residues. Germline-derived CDR1 and CDR2 are SGHTA and FQGTGA. The DNA of the CDR3 is TGTGCCAGCAGCTTATCCCGAGGAGGGTACAATGAGCAGTTCTTC. Amino acid sequence: CASSLSRGGYNEQFF.

A single count supports this clone. The V and J genes are TRBV6-5 and TRBJ2-3; 7 bases are a match to TRBD1. The CDR3 totals 15 residues. From germline, CDR1 is MNHEY and CDR2 SVGAGI. V was clipped by 6 bases and J by 1 base; unmatched bases: 7. The CDR3 bases are TGTGCCAGCAGCCTTGGACAGGTCGGCACAGATACGCAGTATTTT. This gives the protein CASSLGQVGTDTQYF.

V and J are TRBV29-1 and TRBJ2-7; 13 bases align to TRBD2. Germline CDR1 and CDR2: SQVTM and ANQGSEA. Trimming removed 3 bases from V and 4 bases from J; junction bases left unmatched: 3. The CDR3 extends over 14 amino acids. The CDR3 sequence: CSVEGTSGKYEQYF. CDR3 DNA: TGCAGCGTTGAGGGGACTAGCGGGAAATACGAGCAGTACTTC.

For this clone: Other DNA sequences in the same sample also yield this CDR3. The CDR3 DNA is TGCGCCAGCAGCTTGGGTACAGCCTTACACCCCTCAGGAAACACCATATATTTT. It specifies CASSLGTALHPSGNTIYF. The V and J genes are TRBV5-1 and TRBJ1-3; D unclear. Looked up from germline, CDR1 is SGHRS and CDR2 is YFSETQ. Trimming shortened V by 0 bases and J by 4 bases, and 20 bases separated the two germline ends. The CDR3 contains 18 residues.

This clone was observed a handful of times. The chain combines TRBV6-1 with TRBJ2-7, with D possibly matching TRBD2 (5 bases). The germline CDR1 and CDR2 sequences are MNHNS and SASEGT. This CDR3 has 14 residues. Trimming took off 4 bases at V and 0 bases at J, with 10 bases between the two ends. CDR3 protein: CASSVSGISYEQYF. DNA of the CDR3: TGTGCCAGCAGTGTGAGCGGCATCTCCTACGAGCAGTACTTC.

The chain has TRBV27 and TRBJ1-2; TRBD1 might be the D (6 bases). The CDR3 is 16 amino acids. Trimming cost V 3 bases and J 2 bases, with 16 bases left between them. Germline V CDR1 and CDR2: MNHEY, SMNVEV (reference sequence). The CDR3 sequence: CASSLGPGQVNYGYTF. The CDR3 nucleotides read TGTGCCAGCAGTTTGGGACCGGGACAAGTAAACTATGGCTACACCTTC.

The chain joins TRBV14 to TRBJ2-6; TRBD2 might be the D (5 bases). Germline CDR1 and CDR2: SGHDN and FVKESK. The CDR3 covers 15 residues. Trimming pared 4 bases from V and 2 bases from J, leaving 9 bases between. CDR3 sequence reads: CASSPLAAGANVLTF. DNA for the CDR3: TGTGCCAGCAGCCCCCTAGCTGCTGGGGCCAACGTCCTGACTTTC.

The gene calls are TRBV27 and TRBJ1-4, with 9 bases identical to TRBD1. V shed 6 bases and J 3 bases; nucleotides not matched to a gene: 5. The CDR3 has 15 amino acids. Germline V gene sequence: CDR1 MNHEY, CDR2 SMNVEV (reference sequence). The CDR3 sequence is CASSSRTGANEKLFF. DNA of the CDR3: TGTGCCAGCAGCTCCCGGACAGGGGCTAATGAAAAACTGTTTTTT.

The sample holds a few counts of this clone. The chain joins TRBV7-2 to TRBJ2-6, with 9 bases matching TRBD1. The CDR3 runs to 17 residues. Losses at the gene ends were 5 bases for V and 0 bases for J; bases not matched to a gene: 5. Germline V CDR1 and CDR2: SGHTA, FQGNSA. This chain's CDR3 is CASSQQGASSGANVLTF. CDR3 nucleotide sequence: TGTGCCAGCAGCCAACAGGGGGCGAGCTCTGGGGCCAACGTCCTGACTTTC.

This chain joins TRBV7-4 and TRBJ2-7; 9 bases are shared with TRBD1. Germline assignment: CDR1 SGHVT and CDR2 SQSDAQ. This CDR3 is 16 amino acids long. J lost 1 base, V lost 1 base, and 5 bases had no gene match. CDR3: CASSLETGQGSYEQYF. The CDR3 DNA follows: TGTGCCAGCAGCTTAGAAACGGGACAGGGATCCTACGAGCAGTACTTC.

The CDR3 spells CASSLEAGQGAKGYTF. The CDR3 bases are TGTGCCAGCAGCTTGGAGGCCGGCCAGGGGGCAAAAGGCTACACCTTC. V gene TRBV5-6 combines with J gene TRBJ1-2; 8 nucleotides match TRBD1. The CDR3 is made up of 16 amino acids. The germline gives CDR1 SGHDT, CDR2 YYEEEE. V trimming: 0 bases; J trimming: 8 bases; junction bases outside the gene matches: 12.